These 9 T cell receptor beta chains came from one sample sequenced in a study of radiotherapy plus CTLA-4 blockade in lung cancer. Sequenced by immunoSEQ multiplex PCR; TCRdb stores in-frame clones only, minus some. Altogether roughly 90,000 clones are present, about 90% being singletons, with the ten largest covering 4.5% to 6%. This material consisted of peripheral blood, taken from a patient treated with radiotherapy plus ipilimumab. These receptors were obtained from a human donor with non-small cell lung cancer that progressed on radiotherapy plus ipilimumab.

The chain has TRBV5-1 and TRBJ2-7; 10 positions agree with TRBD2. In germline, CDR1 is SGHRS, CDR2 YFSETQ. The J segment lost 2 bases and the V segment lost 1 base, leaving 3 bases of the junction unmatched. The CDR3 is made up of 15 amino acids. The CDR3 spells CASSLQAGGPYEQYF. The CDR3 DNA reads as TGCGCCAGCAGCTTGCAAGCGGGAGGGCCCTACGAGCAGTACTTC.

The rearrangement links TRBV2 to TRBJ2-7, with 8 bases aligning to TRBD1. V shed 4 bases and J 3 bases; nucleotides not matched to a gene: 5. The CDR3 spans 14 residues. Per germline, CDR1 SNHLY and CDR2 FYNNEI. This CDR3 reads CASSGQGSIYEQYF. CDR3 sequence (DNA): TGTGCCAGCAGTGGACAGGGGTCAATCTACGAGCAGTACTTC. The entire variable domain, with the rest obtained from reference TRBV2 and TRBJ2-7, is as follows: EPEVTQTPSHQVTQMGQEVILRCVPISNHLYFYWYRQILGQKVEFLVSFYNNEISEKSEIFDDQFSVERPDGSNFTLKIRSTKLEDSAMYFCASSGQGSIYEQYFGPGTRLTVT.

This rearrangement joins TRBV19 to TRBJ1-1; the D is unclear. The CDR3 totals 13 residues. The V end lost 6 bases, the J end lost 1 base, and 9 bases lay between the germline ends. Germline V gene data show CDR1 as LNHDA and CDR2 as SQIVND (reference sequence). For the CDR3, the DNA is TGTGCCAGTAGCCGAGAAGGGAACACTGAAGCTTTCTTT. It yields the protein CASSREGNTEAFF.

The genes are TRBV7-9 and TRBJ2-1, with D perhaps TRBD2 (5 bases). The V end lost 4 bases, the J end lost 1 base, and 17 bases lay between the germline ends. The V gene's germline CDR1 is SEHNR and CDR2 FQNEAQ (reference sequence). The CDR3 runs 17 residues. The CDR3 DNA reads TGTGCCAGCAGCTCGACGGTTGGCGGGCATTCCTACAATGAGCAGTTCTTC. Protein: CASSSTVGGHSYNEQFF.

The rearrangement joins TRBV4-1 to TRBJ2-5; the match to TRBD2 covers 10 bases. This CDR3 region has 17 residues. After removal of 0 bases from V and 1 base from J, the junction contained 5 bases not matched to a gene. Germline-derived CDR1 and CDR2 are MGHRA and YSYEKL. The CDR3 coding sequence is TGCGCCAGCAGCCAAGATAGGGGACTAGCGAGCCAAGAGACCCAGTACTTC. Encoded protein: CASSQDRGLASQETQYF.

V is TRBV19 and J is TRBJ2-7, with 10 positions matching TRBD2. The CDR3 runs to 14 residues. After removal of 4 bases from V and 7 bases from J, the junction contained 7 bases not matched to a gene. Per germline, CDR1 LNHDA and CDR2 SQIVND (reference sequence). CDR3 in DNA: TGTGCCAGTAGTACGATAGCGGGAGGAGGTGAGCAGTACTTC. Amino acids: CASSTIAGGGEQYF.

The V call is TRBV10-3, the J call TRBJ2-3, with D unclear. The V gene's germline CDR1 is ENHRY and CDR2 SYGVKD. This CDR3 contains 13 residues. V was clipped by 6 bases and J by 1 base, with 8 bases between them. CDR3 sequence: CAISLQGTDTQYF. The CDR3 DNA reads TGTGCCATCAGCCTTCAAGGCACAGATACGCAGTATTTT.

In DNA form, the CDR3 reads TGCGCCAGCAGTACCACACTAGCGGGAGCTTGCAATGAGCAGTTCTTC. Its protein product is CASSTTLAGACNEQFF. This chain uses TRBV10-2 with TRBJ2-1; 11 bases are shared with TRBD2. CDR1 and CDR2 from the germline V gene are WSHSY and SAAADI. V shed 5 bases and J 6 bases; nucleotides not matched to a gene: 9. This CDR3 has 16 amino acids.

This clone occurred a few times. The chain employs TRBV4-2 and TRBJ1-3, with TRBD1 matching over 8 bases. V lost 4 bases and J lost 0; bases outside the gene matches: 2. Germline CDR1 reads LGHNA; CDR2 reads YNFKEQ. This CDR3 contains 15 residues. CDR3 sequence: CASSRDRNSGNTIYF. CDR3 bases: TGTGCCAGCAGCCGGGACAGGAACTCTGGAAACACCATATATTTT.